This T cell receptor (beta chain) was found in a study of cytomegalovirus exposure and HLA in healthy donors. PCR used 60 Vbeta primers and 13 Jbeta primers. Profiled with immunoSEQ multiplex PCR; TCRdb holds only in-frame clones, not every one. This sample has around 150,000 clones; roughly 77% occur once, and the top ten carry about 4.9%. The V and J ends lost 0 bases and 8 bases respectively, with 13 bases between them. Germline CDR1 MNHEY, CDR2 SVGAGI. The CDR3 contains 14 residues. J is TRBJ1-1 and V is TRBV6-5, with a tentative D call TRBD1 (6 bases). The origin of this receptor is a man aged 25-45 years in good health. The sequencing input was PBMCs. The CDR3 nucleotides read TGTGCCAGCAGTTACTCGAGGGGGGGGACGGAAGCTTTCTTT. Translation: CASSYSRGGTEAFF.